These T cell receptor beta chains were read from a single sample in a study of cytomegalovirus exposure and HLA in healthy donors. Produced via immunoSEQ multiplex PCR; TCRdb's table is partial and in-frame only. This sample has 65,000 to 90,000 clones, with approximately 80% found just once. Sequenced input: PBMCs. Source of these receptors: a man between 35 and 55 years old in good health and CMV-seronegative. Each CDR3 is given with its conserved first and last residue. A D gene is named only where the DNA matches it firmly. Clone sizes are given selectively: once, few, many, or a class where the clone is expanded.

TRBV18,TRBD1,.,TRBJ1-1,CASSPNRGNTEAFF,TGTGCCAGCTCACCCAACAGGGGAAACACTGAAGCTTTCTTT
TRBV5-4,.,once,TRBJ1-6,CASSLQGSGSPLHF,TGTGCCAGCAGCTTACAGGGCAGCGGATCACCCCTCCACTTT
TRBV9,TRBD1,.,TRBJ1-2,CASSVDRGHYGYTF,TGTGCCAGCAGCGTAGACAGGGGACACTATGGCTACACCTTC
TRBV5-8,.,.,TRBJ1-6,CASIARGSIYNSPLHF,TGTGCCAGCATCGCCAGAGGGTCTATCTATAATTCACCCCTCCACTTT
TRBV6-5,.,.,TRBJ1-1,CASSYSINTNTEAFF,TGTGCCAGCAGTTACTCGATTAACACGAACACTGAAGCTTTCTTT
TRBV18,.,few,TRBJ2-7,CASSPSPLASYEQYF,TGTGCCAGCTCACCGTCACCACTCGCTTCCTACGAGCAGTACTTC
TRBV7-2,TRBD1,.,TRBJ1-3,CASSPDRGRNTIYF,TGTGCCAGCAGTCCGGACAGGGGGAGGAACACCATATATTTT
TRBV4-3,TRBD2,.,TRBJ2-1,CASSQDYGGSSYNEQFF,TGCGCCAGCAGCCAAGATTACGGGGGGTCCTCCTACAATGAGCAGTTCTTC
TRBV9,TRBD1,.,TRBJ1-5,CASSEGGGGTNQPQHF,TGTGCCAGCAGCGAAGGAGGGGGCGGGACCAATCAGCCCCAGCATTTT
TRBV7-3,.,.,TRBJ1-3,CASSPQGRGGNTIYF,TGTGCCAGCAGCCCTCAGGGGAGAGGTGGAAACACCATATATTTT
TRBV14,.,.,TRBJ2-1,CASSRVSGRRNNEQFF,TGTGCCAGCAGCCGAGTTTCAGGGAGGAGAAACAATGAGCAGTTCTTC
TRBV10-3,TRBD2,.,TRBJ2-5,CAISDPPGGIETQYF,TGTGCCATCAGTGATCCGCCGGGGGGTATAGAGACCCAGTACTTC
TRBV27,TRBD2,once,TRBJ2-1,CASSLIAGLSYNEQFF,TGTGCCAGCAGTCTCATAGCGGGCCTCTCCTACAATGAGCAGTTCTTC
TRBV4-2,.,.,TRBJ2-7,CASSQLQSYEQYF,TGTGCCAGCAGCCAGTTACAGTCCTACGAGCAGTACTTC
TRBV15,TRBD1,.,TRBJ1-4,CATSRANRGAANEKLFF,TGTGCCACCAGCAGAGCAAACAGGGGTGCAGCTAATGAAAAACTGTTTTTT
TRBV5-1,TRBD1,.,TRBJ1-2,CASSGDRGLNYGYTF,TGCGCCAGCAGCGGCGACAGGGGATTAAACTATGGCTACACCTTC
TRBV28,TRBD1,few,TRBJ1-5,CASHQGAFTQPQHF,TGTGCCAGCCATCAGGGGGCGTTCACTCAGCCCCAGCATTTT
TRBV10-3,TRBD2,.,TRBJ2-5,CATSLAGEQETQYF,TGTGCCACTTCACTAGCGGGGGAGCAAGAGACCCAGTACTTC
TRBV5-4,TRBD1,.,TRBJ2-2,CASSSGTGRRAGELFF,TGTGCCAGCAGCTCCGGGACAGGGCGAAGAGCCGGGGAGCTGTTTTTT
TRBV28,TRBD1,once,TRBJ2-7,CASRYGTGTDYEQYF,TGTGCCAGCAGATACGGGACAGGGACCGACTACGAGCAGTACTTC
TRBV7-9,TRBD1,.,TRBJ1-1,CASSMTGGTEAFF,TGTGCCAGCAGTATGACAGGGGGCACTGAAGCTTTCTTT
TRBV4-2,TRBD2,few,TRBJ2-7,CASSQTPSGYEQYF,TGTGCCAGCAGCCAAACGCCTAGCGGATACGAGCAGTACTTC